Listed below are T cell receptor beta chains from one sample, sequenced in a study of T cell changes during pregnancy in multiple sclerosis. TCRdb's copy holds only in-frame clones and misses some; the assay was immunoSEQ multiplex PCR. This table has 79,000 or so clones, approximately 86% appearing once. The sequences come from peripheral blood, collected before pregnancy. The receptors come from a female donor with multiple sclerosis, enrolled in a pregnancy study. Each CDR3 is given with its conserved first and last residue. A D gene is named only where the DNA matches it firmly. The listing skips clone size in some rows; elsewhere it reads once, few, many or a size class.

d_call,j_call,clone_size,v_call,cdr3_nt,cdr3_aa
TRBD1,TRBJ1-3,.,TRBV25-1,TGTGCCAGCAGTTCCGCGGGACAGATCGGAAACACCATATATTTT,CASSSAGQIGNTIYF
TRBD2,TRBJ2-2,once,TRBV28,TGTGCCAGCAGCCATATGGGACTAGCGGGAGTCACCGGGGAGCTGTTTTTT,CASSHMGLAGVTGELFF
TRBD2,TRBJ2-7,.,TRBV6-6,TGTGCCAGCAGTTACAGCGGGACTGCGACCTACGAGCAGTACTTC,CASSYSGTATYEQYF
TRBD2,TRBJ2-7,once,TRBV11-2,TGTGCCAGCAGCCACCACAATTTAGCGGGAGGCTCCTACGAGCAGTACTTC,CASSHHNLAGGSYEQYF
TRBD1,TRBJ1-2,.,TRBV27,TGTGCCAGCAGTTTTACGTCGACAGGGGGAAGGTATGGCTACACCTTC,CASSFTSTGGRYGYTF
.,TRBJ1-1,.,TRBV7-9,TGTGCCAGCAGCTTAGCGGGGGCTGAGGCTTTCTTT,CASSLAGAEAFF
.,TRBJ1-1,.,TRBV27,TGTGCCAGCAAAAAGGGGGGGGCTGGGCTGGGAACTGAAGCTTTCTTT,CASKKGGAGLGTEAFF
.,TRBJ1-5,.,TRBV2,TGTGCCAGCACCCAGGTCACCGGGGAGCCCCAGCATTTT,CASTQVTGEPQHF
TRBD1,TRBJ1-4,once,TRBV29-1,TGCAGCGCTACCGGACAGGGGGCCGGAAAACTGTTTTTT,CSATGQGAGKLFF
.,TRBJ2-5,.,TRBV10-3,TGTGCCGCCCAGAGAGGGATCCAAGAGACCCAGTACTTC,CAAQRGIQETQYF
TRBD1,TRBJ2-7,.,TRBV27,TGTGCCAGCAGTCCCTGGACAGGGCCCTACGAGCAGTACTTC,CASSPWTGPYEQYF
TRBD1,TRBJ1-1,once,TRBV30,TGTGCCTGGAGTGGGGACAGAGGACACACTGAAGCTTTCTTT,CAWSGDRGHTEAFF
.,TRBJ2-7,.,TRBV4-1,TGCGCCAGCAGCCAAGAGATTGCGGGGCCTACCTACGAGCAGTACTTC,CASSQEIAGPTYEQYF
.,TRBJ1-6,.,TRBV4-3,TGCGCCAGCAGCCAAGGTCTCGATTCACCCCTCCACTTT,CASSQGLDSPLHF
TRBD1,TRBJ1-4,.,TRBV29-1,TGCAGCGTGACGACAGGGTTTTATGAAAAACTGTTTTTT,CSVTTGFYEKLFF
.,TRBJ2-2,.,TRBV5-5,TGTGCCAGCAGCTTAAGACAAGTCGAGCAAATCACCGGGGAGCTGTTTTTT,CASSLRQVEQITGELFF
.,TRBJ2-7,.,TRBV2,TGTGCCAGCAGTGAAGAAAATAGCTCCTACGAGCAGTACTTC,CASSEENSSYEQYF
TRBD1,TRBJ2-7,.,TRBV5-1,TGCGCCAGCAGCAGAAACGGACAGGGTTCCTCCGAGCAGTACTTC,CASSRNGQGSSEQYF
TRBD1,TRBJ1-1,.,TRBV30,TGTGCCTGGAGTGGGAAAATTGGACAGGGAAGAAACACTGAAGCTTTCTTT,CAWSGKIGQGRNTEAFF
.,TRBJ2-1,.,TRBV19,TGTGCCAGTAGCCAACAGGTATTGATGCCCTACAATGAGCAGTTCTTC,CASSQQVLMPYNEQFF
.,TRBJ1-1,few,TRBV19,TGTGCCAGTACCCCCGCGGGGATAGGCGCTTTCTTT,CASTPAGIGAFF
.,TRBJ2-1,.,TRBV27,TGTGCCAGCAGTTTACTCAATGAGCAGTTCTTC,CASSLLNEQFF
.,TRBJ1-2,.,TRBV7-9,TGTGCCAGCAGCCCGGACACCTTGGATGGCTACACCTTC,CASSPDTLDGYTF
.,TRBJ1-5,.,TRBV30,TGTGCCTGGGGGGGGGCTGGGGGCAATCAGCCCCAGCATTTT,CAWGGAGGNQPQHF
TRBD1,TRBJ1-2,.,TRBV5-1,TGCGCCAGCAGCATTCAGACAGGGGCGGCGGATGGCTACACCTTC,CASSIQTGAADGYTF
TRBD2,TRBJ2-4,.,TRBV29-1,TGCAGCGTTGGTGGACTAGCGGGAAACATTCAGTACTTC,CSVGGLAGNIQYF
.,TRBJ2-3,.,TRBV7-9,TGTGCCAGCCTCGGTTCTAGCACAGATACGCAGTATTTT,CASLGSSTDTQYF
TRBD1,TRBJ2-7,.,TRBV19,TGTGCCAGTAGCCCCGGGACAGGGGGTTCCTACGAGCAGTACTTC,CASSPGTGGSYEQYF
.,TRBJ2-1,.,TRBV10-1,TGCGCCAGCAGTGAGAGTTTGCTAGGCCCCCCCTATGAGCAGTTCTTC,CASSESLLGPPYEQFF
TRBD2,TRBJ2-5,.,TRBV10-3,TGTGCCATCAGTGAGTTCGATAGCGGGAGAGAGACCCAGTACTTC,CAISEFDSGRETQYF
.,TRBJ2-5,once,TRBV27,TGTGCCAGCAGTTTATCAGCTCTTTTAGAGACCCAGTACTTC,CASSLSALLETQYF
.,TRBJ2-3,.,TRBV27,TGTGCCAGCAGACTGAGCACAGATACGCAGTATTTT,CASRLSTDTQYF
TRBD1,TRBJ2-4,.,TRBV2,TGTGCCAGCAAGACAGGGGGCTTGAATGTGGCCAAAAACATTCAGTACTTC,CASKTGGLNVAKNIQYF
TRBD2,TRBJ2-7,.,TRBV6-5,TGTGCCACCGGGCGGGCTAGCGGGGGCCACGAGCAGTACTTC,CATGRASGGHEQYF
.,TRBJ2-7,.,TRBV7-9,TGTGCCAGCAGCTTACAGACCAGGGTCGACGAGCAGTACTTC,CASSLQTRVDEQYF
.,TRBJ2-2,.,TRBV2,TGTGCCAGCAGGGAGACGCGTAAAAGGAACACCGGGGAGCTGTTTTTT,CASRETRKRNTGELFF
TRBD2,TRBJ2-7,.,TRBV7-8,TGTGCCAGCAGCTTGCTTCCCCCGGGACTAGCGGGAGGGTTCATCTACGAGCAGTACTTC,CASSLLPPGLAGGFIYEQYF
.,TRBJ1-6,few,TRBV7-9,TGTGCCAGCGGCCTACAGGGATTGGATTCACCCCTCCACTTT,CASGLQGLDSPLHF
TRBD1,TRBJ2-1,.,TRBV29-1,TGCAGCGGGGACAGGGGGCGAGCGGATGAGCAGTTCTTC,CSGDRGRADEQFF
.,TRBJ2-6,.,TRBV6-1,TGTGCCAGCAGTGAACGACTTCTTAGGGCCAACGTCCTGACTTTC,CASSERLLRANVLTF
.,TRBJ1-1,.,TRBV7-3,TGTGCCAGCCTCCAGGGGCCGAACACTGAAGCTTTCTTT,CASLQGPNTEAFF
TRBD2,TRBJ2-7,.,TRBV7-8,TGTGCCAGCAGCTTAGGGTTAGCGGGACCAACCTACGAGCAGTACTTC,CASSLGLAGPTYEQYF
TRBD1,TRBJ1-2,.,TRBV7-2,TGTGCCAGCAGCTTAGACTGGGGGGTAGGCAGGGGGATTGCTGGCTACACCTTC,CASSLDWGVGRGIAGYTF
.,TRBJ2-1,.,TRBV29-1,TGCAGCGTCGACCCACAGGGCGTCAATGAGCAGTTCTTC,CSVDPQGVNEQFF
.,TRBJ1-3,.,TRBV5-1,TGCGCCAGCAGGGCTACAGGGACTGGAAACACCATATATTTT,CASRATGTGNTIYF
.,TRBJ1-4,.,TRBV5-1,TGCGCCAGCAGCTTGGTCGGGGATTCTAATGAAAAACTGTTTTTT,CASSLVGDSNEKLFF
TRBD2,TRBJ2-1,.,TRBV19,TGTGCCAGTACGACTAGCGGGAAGGATGAGCAGTTCTTC,CASTTSGKDEQFF
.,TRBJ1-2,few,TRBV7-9,TGTGCCAGCAGCTCTCCCTCCGCAGGGTTCTATGGCTACACCTTC,CASSSPSAGFYGYTF
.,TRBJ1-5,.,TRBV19,TGTGCCAGTAGTACAGCGGGGCCAAGCAATCAGCCCCAGCATTTT,CASSTAGPSNQPQHF
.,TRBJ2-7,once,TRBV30,TGTGCCTGGAGTAGGGGGTTAAGCTCCTACGAGCAGTACTTC,CAWSRGLSSYEQYF
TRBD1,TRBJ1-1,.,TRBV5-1,TGCGCCAGCAGGCCGGGACAGGGGCTTGAAGCTTTCTTT,CASRPGQGLEAFF
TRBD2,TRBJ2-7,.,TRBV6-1,TGTGCCAGCAGTGAAGGGTTTGCGGGGGCCCTTCCTAGCGGGAGGCCAGGCTACGAGCAGTACTTC,CASSEGFAGALPSGRPGYEQYF
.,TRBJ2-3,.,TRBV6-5,TGTGCCAGCAGTTACAGGGGACTCACAGATACGCAGTATTTT,CASSYRGLTDTQYF
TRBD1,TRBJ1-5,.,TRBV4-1,TGCGCCAGCAGCCAAGATGACTTCGGGGTTACAGGGGGCAATCAGCCCCAGCATTTT,CASSQDDFGVTGGNQPQHF
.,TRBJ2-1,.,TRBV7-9,TGTGCCAGCAGCTCCCCTAATGTGAATGAGCAGTTCTTC,CASSSPNVNEQFF